This T cell receptor (beta chain) came from a study of tumor and adjacent non-tumor tissue in lung cancer. Study conclusions and caveats: Significantly higher TCR diversity was found in tumor than normal lung.

The CDR3 is made up of 12 amino acids. Germline CDR1 and CDR2: ENHRY and SYGVKD. The V end was cut by 9 bases, the J end by 4 bases, with 10 bases between. RNA was extracted from bulk tissue without any cell sorting. Three rounds of nested PCR, following a modified ARM-PCR protocol, produced the TCRbeta library. Each CDR3 protein is one row after TCRdb ran MiXCR on the multiplex PCR reads. The sample lists under 95,000 distinct CDR3 sequences, more than 60% occurring once. This clonotype came up many times. What it recognizes is unknown. The sequenced material came from lung tumor tissue. This chain connects TRBV10-3 to TRBJ1-3, with D possibly matching TRBD1 (5 bases). This TCR derives from a man aged 65-85 years with non-small cell lung cancer. CDR3 in amino acids: CAMARGGNTIYF. Written as DNA, the CDR3 is TGTGCCATGGCGCGGGGCGGAAACACCATATATTTT.